Presented here are 20 T cell receptor beta chains from one specimen sequenced in a study of spatial heterogeneity in lung cancer. Study observations and caveats: Mutation tallies in tumors tracked expanded intratumoral alpha and beta TCR counts.

Time point here: sample taken at primary tumor resection. Their recognized antigens are unknown. TCRdb redid the calling of the 5' RACE reads with MiXCR, one entry per CDR3 protein. The data contain about 18,000 distinct CDR3 sequences, 9.5% to 10% of them singletons. The sample in question was lung tumor tissue, obtained at surgery. The receptors derive from a female donor with early-stage non-small cell lung cancer.

This clonotype was picked up many times. This beta chain is a stray sequence in a library constructed for alpha chains; its clone size is not meaningful. The rearrangement links TRBV12-3 or TRBV12-4 to TRBJ2-3; 10 nucleotides agree with TRBD2. With 3 bases clipped from V and 4 bases from J, the junction kept 4 bases outside the gene matches. This CDR3 has 15 residues. CDR3 in amino acids: CASSFSSGGADTQYF. CDR3 DNA: TGTGCCAGCAGTTTTTCTAGCGGGGGCGCAGATACGCAGTATTTT.

This clonotype was seen ten or more times. Since the library was made to target alpha chains, this beta chain is a stray read and its abundance is not meaningful. The gene calls are TRBV28 and TRBJ1-1, with TRBD1 matching 9 bases. Germline lookup yields CDR1 MDHEN and CDR2 SYDVKM. V lost 4 bases and J lost 7; bases outside the gene matches: 13. This CDR3 comprises 16 residues. CDR3 DNA: TGTGCCAGCAGTTCGTCAGACAGGGGGGTTGTGGATGAAGCTTTCTTT. This codes for CASSSSDRGVVDEAFF.

This clonotype showed up just a few times. This beta chain is a stray sequence in a library constructed for alpha chains; its clone size is not meaningful. This chain uses TRBV20-1 with TRBJ1-2; D not resolved. Germline V gene data show CDR1 as DFQATT and CDR2 as SNEGSKA (reference sequence). Trimming shortened V by 1 base and J by 0 bases, and 6 bases separated the two germline ends. CDR3 length: 13 residues. CDR3 protein: CSARVPANYGYTF. CDR3 sequence (DNA): TGCAGTGCTAGAGTCCCAGCTAACTATGGCTACACCTTC.

This clonotype has a handful of counts. This beta chain is an off-target read within a library intended for alpha chains, so its frequency means little. This chain joins TRBV7-2 and TRBJ1-1; TRBD1 aligns across 8 bases. The germline CDR1 and CDR2 sequences are SGHTA and FQGNSA. CDR3 length equals 14 residues. V dropped 5 bases and J dropped 5; count of bases not matched to a gene: 7. The CDR3 loop reads CASSPRQGRTEAFF. The CDR3 DNA reads TGTGCCAGCAGCCCCCGACAGGGGAGGACTGAAGCTTTCTTT.

In the case of this clonotype: This beta chain is an off-target read within a library intended for alpha chains, so its frequency means little. This chain joins TRBV12-3 or TRBV12-4 and TRBJ1-1; maybe TRBD1 (5 bases). The CDR3 covers 13 residues. Deletions cut 3 bases from V and 5 bases from J, with 10 bases between. CDR3 DNA sequence: TGTGCCAGCAGTTTGCGGGGGGATACTGAAGCTTTCTTT. Protein sequence: CASSLRGDTEAFF.

This clonotype was seen a handful of times. This beta chain is an off-target read within a library intended for alpha chains, so its frequency means little. The chain combines TRBV12-5 with TRBJ2-7, with TRBD1 identical over 11 bases. V lost 3 bases to trimming and J lost 2 bases; unmatched junction nucleotides: 6. The CDR3 consists of 16 residues. Germline V gene lookup returns CDR1 LGHNT and CDR2 FRNRAP. CDR3 nucleotide sequence: TGTGCTAGTGGTTTCTTCCGGGACAGGGGGGCCTACGAGCAGTACTTC. Its protein is CASGFFRDRGAYEQYF.

On this clonotype itself: This beta chain lies outside the target of a library built for alpha chains; its clone size means little. The chain employs TRBV2 and TRBJ1-2, with D unresolved. V lost 8 bases, J lost 3 bases, and 13 bases lay in between. Germline V gene sequence: CDR1 SNHLY, CDR2 FYNNEI. The CDR3 has 13 amino acids. CDR3 protein: CASAELEDYGYTF. As DNA, the CDR3 is TGTGCCAGCGCGGAGCTTGAGGACTATGGCTACACCTTC.

This clonotype was observed a few times. In a library made to pick up alpha chains, this beta chain is a stray read with a size that means little. V gene TRBV24-1 combines with J gene TRBJ2-5, with a tentative D call TRBD1 (7 bases). Germline V gene lookup returns CDR1 KGHDR and CDR2 SFDVKD. Trimming cost V 12 bases and J 5 bases, with 18 bases left between them. The CDR3 loop spans 13 amino acids. The CDR3 loop is CASSRAGGETQYF. DNA of the CDR3: TGTGCCTCTTCTCGGGCAGGGGGGGAGACCCAGTACTTC.

This clonotype was detected a few times. This beta chain appears as a stray read in a library generated for alpha chains; its size is not informative. The V gene is TRBV2, the J gene TRBJ2-7, with 10 nucleotides matching TRBD1. CDR3 length equals 14 residues. Germline V gene sequence: CDR1 SNHLY, CDR2 FYNNEI. J lost 5 bases, V lost 5 bases, and 6 bases had no gene match. The CDR3 spells CASSSGTGDHEQYF. CDR3 DNA: TGTGCCAGCAGTTCCGGGACAGGGGACCACGAGCAGTACTTC.

This clonotype was observed at least ten times. Since it is a stray read in a library aimed at alpha chains, this beta chain has a size that is not meaningful. V usage is TRBV29-1 and J usage is TRBJ2-1; D remains unclear. The germline V and J ends were trimmed by 3 bases and 8 bases, with 11 bases remaining between them. The germline gives CDR1 SQVTM, CDR2 ANQGSEA. The CDR3 is made up of 12 amino acids. CDR3 in DNA: TGCAGCGTTGATTGGGGAAGGGATGAGCAGTTCTTC. Encoded protein: CSVDWGRDEQFF.

About this clonotype: This beta chain is a stray sequence in a library constructed for alpha chains; its clone size is not meaningful. The chain employs TRBV20-1 and TRBJ1-1; unclear D gene. V was trimmed by 0 bases and J by 7 bases, leaving 12 bases between them. Looked up from germline, CDR1 is DFQATT and CDR2 is SNEGSKA (reference sequence). This CDR3 is built from 13 residues. The CDR3 is CSAREGGVGEAFF. The CDR3, as DNA: TGCAGTGCTAGAGAAGGTGGCGTTGGTGAAGCTTTCTTT.

This clonotype is labeled medium-sized. The library was prepared for alpha chains; this beta chain is a stray read, so its frequency means little. The gene calls are TRBV10-3 and TRBJ2-7, with 7 nucleotides matching TRBD2. This CDR3 contains 14 residues. The V gene's germline CDR1 is ENHRY and CDR2 SYGVKD. Trimming cost V 8 bases and J 0 bases; bases outside gene matches: 7. The CDR3 is CAIREDGSSYEQYF. CDR3 DNA: TGTGCCATCCGGGAGGACGGATCCTCCTACGAGCAGTACTTC.

Many counts were recorded for this clonotype. As an off-target read in a library built for alpha chains, this beta chain has a frequency of little significance. The rearrangement joins TRBV6-6 to TRBJ1-1; 9 nucleotides agree with TRBD1. V shed 7 bases, J shed 0 bases, and the junction held 6 bases outside the gene matches. The CDR3 is made up of 15 amino acids. CDR1 is MNHNY, CDR2 SVGAGI, per germline (reference sequence). CDR3 amino acids: CASTRDRVLNTEAFF. The CDR3 DNA reads TGTGCCAGCACTAGGGACAGGGTCTTGAACACTGAAGCTTTCTTT.

A word on this clonotype: This beta chain is a stray read from a library made for alpha chains; its abundance is not meaningful. The chain recombines TRBV3-1 with TRBJ2-3, with 12 bases aligning to TRBD1. This CDR3 spans 17 amino acids. Trimming at V came to 4 bases and at J to 1 base, leaving 6 bases not matched to a gene. CDR1 and CDR2 from the germline V gene are LGHDT and YNNKEL (reference sequence). CDR3 coding DNA: TGTGCCAGCAGCCCACCGGGACAGGGGGCCTGCACAGATACGCAGTATTTT. Its protein product is CASSPPGQGACTDTQYF.

This clonotype was counted many times. Because the library targeted alpha chains, this beta chain is an off-target read whose size means little. The chain links TRBV12-3 or TRBV12-4 to TRBJ2-7; D may be TRBD1 or TRBD2 (6 bases each). V dropped 3 bases and J dropped 0 bases, with 12 bases sitting between them. The CDR3 extends over 15 amino acids. The CDR3 DNA sequence: TGTGCCAGCAGTTTGACTAGGGGGAGCTCCTACGAGCAGTACTTC. Encoded protein: CASSLTRGSSYEQYF.

As for this clonotype: This beta chain is an off-target read within a library intended for alpha chains, so its frequency means little. The genes are TRBV28 and TRBJ2-7; no clear D. Germline loops: CDR1 MDHEN, CDR2 SYDVKM. Trimming removed 3 bases from V and 7 bases from J, with 10 bases in between. CDR3 size: 12 residues. The CDR3 protein is CASSFSQTEQYF. Written as DNA, the CDR3 is TGTGCCAGCAGTTTCTCACAGACAGAGCAGTACTTC.

This clonotype was detected only a few times. This beta chain is a stray sequence in a library constructed for alpha chains; its clone size is not meaningful. The chain is built from TRBV30 and TRBJ2-4; D uncertain. The germline CDR1 and CDR2 sequences are GTSNPN and SVGIG (reference sequence). Trimming left V 5 bases short and J 2 bases short, with 10 bases between. This CDR3 comprises 13 residues. The CDR3 DNA follows: TGTGCCTGGGAGGCGGTAACCAAAAACATTCAGTACTTC. Encoded protein: CAWEAVTKNIQYF.

To note about this clonotype: Little can be read into the size of this beta chain, an off-target read in a library designed for alpha chains. The CDR3 region is CASSLDGKTEAFF. CDR3 DNA: TGCGCCAGCAGCTTGGACGGTAAGACTGAAGCTTTCTTT. The chain employs TRBV5-1 and TRBJ1-1; D is ambiguous. V was clipped by 0 bases and J by 5 bases, with 8 bases between them. The CDR3 length is 13 residues. Germline assignment: CDR1 SGHRS and CDR2 YFSETQ.

This clonotype was counted a few times. This beta chain slipped into a library made for alpha chains as a stray read, so its size is not meaningful. This chain links TRBV28 with TRBJ2-4, with D uncertain. This CDR3 has 13 residues. Germline CDR1 reads MDHEN; CDR2 reads SYDVKM. Trimming removed 2 bases from V and 8 bases from J, with 10 bases in between. The CDR3 DNA follows: TGTGCCAGCAGTTTAGGATCTCTCGACATTCAGTACTTC. Its translation is CASSLGSLDIQYF.

On this clonotype: This beta chain appears as a stray read in a library generated for alpha chains; its size is not informative. The genes are TRBV28 and TRBJ1-4; D unclear. CDR3 length equals 14 residues. V was clipped by 6 bases and J by 2 bases, with 10 bases between them. CDR1 MDHEN and CDR2 SYDVKM come from the germline V gene. CDR3 loop: CASRLVGTNEKLFF. CDR3 DNA sequence: TGTGCCAGCAGATTGGTTGGGACTAATGAAAAACTGTTTTTT.